A single sample gave rise to the 2 T cell receptor beta chains below, sequenced in a study of cytomegalovirus exposure and HLA in healthy donors. 60 Vbeta and 13 Jbeta primers were used in PCR. Assay: immunoSEQ multiplex PCR; the TCRdb copy retains only in-frame clones and omits some. The sample lists around 190,000 clones, around 80% seen once, with approximately 4% in the top ten. Sequencing input: PBMCs. These receptors originate from a woman in her twenties or thirties in good health and CMV-seropositive.

The gene calls are TRBV7-9 and TRBJ2-7; maybe TRBD1 (5 bases). The CDR3 extends over 12 amino acids. Germline V lookup: CDR1 SEHNR, CDR2 FQNEAQ (reference sequence). The ends were cut back, 1 base at V and 5 bases at J, with 6 bases in the middle. CDR3 coding DNA: TGTGCCAGCAGCTTAGGACAGAACGAGCAGTACTTC. As protein: CASSLGQNEQYF.

The CDR3 is CASSNPGQGLEEQYF. In DNA, the CDR3 is TGTGCCAGTAGTAATCCGGGACAGGGGTTGGAGGAGCAGTACTTC. The rearrangement uses TRBV19 and TRBJ2-7; TRBD1 matches at 10 bases. CDR3 size: 15 residues. CDR1 and CDR2 from the germline V gene are LNHDA and SQIVND (reference sequence). Trimming removed 4 bases from V and 7 bases from J; junction bases left unmatched: 10. Using reference TRBV19 and TRBJ2-7 for the parts outside the CDR3, the full variable domain is DGGITQSPKYLFRKEGQNVTLSCEQNLNHDAMYWYRQDPGQGLRLIYYSQIVNDFQKGDIAEGYSVSREKKESFPLTVTSAQKNPTAFYLCASSNPGQGLEEQYFGPGTRLTVT.